These 15 T cell receptor beta chains were all obtained from the same sample, sequenced in a study of response to subunit inactivated influenza vaccine. TCRdb processed the RT-PCR reads anew with MiXCR; each CDR3 protein has one entry. The sample consists of roughly 670,000 distinct CDR3 sequences, 14% of them appearing once. The sequencing used PBMCs from blood, collected around two weeks before vaccination. These TCRs come from a middle-aged man who received an inactivated influenza vaccine.

This rearrangement joins TRBV9 to TRBJ2-1; weak D call: TRBD2 (6 bases). Per germline, CDR1 SGDLS and CDR2 YYNGEE. The germline V and J ends were trimmed by 2 bases and 8 bases, with 11 bases remaining between them. The CDR3 has 13 residues. CDR3 loop: CASSVFGSHEQFF. The CDR3 DNA reads as TGTGCCAGCAGCGTTTTCGGGAGTCATGAGCAGTTCTTC.

A few counts support this clonotype. The chain joins TRBV3-1 to TRBJ2-1; a weak D match, TRBD2 (6 bases). The CDR3 consists of 13 residues. CDR1 LGHDT and CDR2 YNNKEL come from the germline V gene (reference sequence). Trimming removed 2 bases from V and 6 bases from J, with 8 bases in between. Written as DNA, the CDR3 is TGTGCCAGCAGCCAAACTAGCTTCAATGAGCAGTTCTTC. This sequence encodes CASSQTSFNEQFF.

A few counts support this clonotype. V is TRBV4-2 and J is TRBJ2-1; TRBD2 matches 8 bases. Germline CDR1 and CDR2: LGHNA and YNFKEQ. The junction had 15 bases not matched to a gene; V was cut back by 0 bases and J by 8 bases. The CDR3 runs to 18 residues. Written as DNA, the CDR3 is TGTGCCAGCAGCCAAGAAGTCGGGAGGGTCAGATTGCTCGATGAGCAGTTCTTC. Encoded protein: CASSQEVGRVRLLDEQFF.

In its sample, this clonotype was seen a few times. This sequence joins TRBV6-1 and TRBJ1-1; 7 nucleotides align to TRBD1. The germline CDR1 and CDR2 sequences are MNHNS and SASEGT. This CDR3 region has 14 residues. J lost 8 bases, V lost 6 bases, and 12 bases had no gene match. The CDR3: CASSAQGLGREAFF. The CDR3 DNA sequence: TGTGCCAGCAGCGCACAGGGGCTAGGCAGAGAAGCTTTCTTT.

The J gene is TRBJ1-1, the V gene TRBV13; no reliable D call. The V gene's germline CDR1 is PRHDT and CDR2 FYEKMQ (reference sequence). The V end lost 0 bases, the J end lost 2 bases, and 19 bases lay between the germline ends. There are 18 residues in the CDR3. The CDR3 DNA reads as TGTGCCAGCAGCTTAGGAGTAGGGCTCCCTACGCCCAACACTGAAGCTTTCTTT. Amino acid sequence: CASSLGVGLPTPNTEAFF.

At least ten counts were recorded for this clonotype. This chain connects TRBV27 to TRBJ2-7; 10 nucleotides align to TRBD1. This CDR3 has 15 amino acids. Losses at the gene ends were 6 bases for V and 3 bases for J; bases not matched to a gene: 8. Germline V gives CDR1 MNHEY, CDR2 SMNVEV (reference sequence). CDR3 sequence (DNA): TGTGCCAGCAGCCTTCAGGGACAGGGGCACTACGAGCAGTACTTC. Translated: CASSLQGQGHYEQYF.

For this clonotype: This clone may be a read error of a much larger clone one base away. This chain's CDR3 is CASSYPETDTHYF. In DNA form, the CDR3 reads TGTGCCAGCAGTTACCCGGAAACAGATACGCACTATTTT. The chain is built from TRBV6-6 and TRBJ2-3; D remains ambiguous. The CDR3 is made up of 13 amino acids. CDR1 and CDR2 (germline): MNHNY, SVGAGI (reference sequence).

The chain is built from TRBV7-2 and TRBJ2-1, with D perhaps matching TRBD2 (6 bases). This CDR3 is built from 15 residues. From germline, CDR1 is SGHTA and CDR2 FQGNSA. V gave up 7 bases and J gave up 2 bases, with 15 bases separating them. The CDR3 loop reads CASTPFSGAYNEQFF. In DNA, the CDR3 is TGTGCCAGCACCCCCTTTTCGGGAGCCTACAATGAGCAGTTCTTC. Full variable domain (remainder filled in from reference TRBV7-2 and TRBJ2-1): GAGVSQSPSNKVTEKGKDVELRCDPISGHTALYWYRQSLGQGLEFLIYFQGNSAPDKSGLPSDRFSAERTGGSVSTLTIQRTQQEDSAVYLCASTPFSGAYNEQFFGPGTRLTVL.

The chain couples TRBV6-1 to TRBJ2-7; perhaps TRBD2 as D (6 bases). V shed 9 bases and J shed 0 bases, with 12 bases lying between them. Germline CDR1 and CDR2: MNHNS and SASEGT. The CDR3 is made up of 13 amino acids. This CDR3 is CASGGGNSYEQYF. Written as DNA, the CDR3 is TGTGCCAGTGGGGGAGGCAACTCCTACGAGCAGTACTTC.

In its sample, this clonotype was seen many times. The chain combines TRBV5-1 with TRBJ2-7, with TRBD2 matching over 12 bases. The V segment lost 5 bases and the J segment 3 bases; nucleotides outside the gene matches: 9. Germline assignment: CDR1 SGHRS and CDR2 YFSETQ. The CDR3 sequence is 16 residues long. This CDR3 reads CASRKELAGGFYEQYF. The CDR3 nucleotides are TGCGCCAGCAGGAAAGAACTAGCGGGAGGATTCTACGAGCAGTACTTC. Filled out from reference TRBV5-1 and TRBJ2-7, the complete variable domain reads KAGVTQTPRYLIKTRGQQVTLSCSPISGHRSVSWYQQTPGQGLQFLFEYFSETQRNKGNFPGRFSGRQFSNSRSEMNVSTLELGDSALYLCASRKELAGGFYEQYFGPGTRLTVT.

The genes are TRBV11-2 and TRBJ2-5; no clear D. CDR1 is SGHAT, CDR2 FQNNGV, per germline. Trimming removed 5 bases from V and 0 bases from J, with 10 bases in between. There are 14 residues in the CDR3. The CDR3 DNA follows: TGTGCCAGCAGCGCCCCCCCGAACCAAGAGACCCAGTACTTC. Its protein product is CASSAPPNQETQYF. The variable domain in full, with the rest retrieved from reference TRBV11-2 and TRBJ2-5, is EAGVAQSPRYKIIEKRQSVAFWCNPISGHATLYWYQQILGQGPKLLIQFQNNGVVDDSQLPKDRFSAERLKGVDSTLKIQPAKLEDSAVYLCASSAPPNQETQYFGPGTRLLVL.

This clonotype was seen a handful of times. In DNA, the CDR3 is TGTGCCAGCAGCCAAGCGGACGAATCCTCGACCCAGTACTTC. Translation: CASSQADESSTQYF. V and J are TRBV4-2 and TRBJ2-5; D not resolved. The V end lost 1 base, the J end lost 7 bases, and 13 bases lay between the germline ends. The CDR3 has 14 amino acids. CDR1 LGHNA and CDR2 YNFKEQ come from the germline V gene.

V and J are TRBV20-1 and TRBJ2-1, with D uncertain. The V end was cut by 6 bases, the J end by 7 bases, with 16 bases between. Germline CDR1 and CDR2: DFQATT and SNEGSKA (reference sequence). The CDR3 sequence is 13 residues long. CDR3 bases: TGCAGTGCGCTCAGATTCCCGTTGAATGAGCAGTTCTTC. Encoded protein: CSALRFPLNEQFF.

This clonotype was picked up a small number of times. This rearrangement joins TRBV4-3 to TRBJ2-1; D gene ambiguous. Trimming stripped 4 bases from V and 5 bases from J, with 15 bases between. Germline V gene lookup returns CDR1 LGHNA and CDR2 YSLEER. The CDR3 loop spans 15 amino acids. CDR3 residues: CASSRLAQVDNEQFF. CDR3 bases: TGCGCCAGCAGCCGTTTGGCCCAAGTGGACAATGAGCAGTTCTTC.

This clonotype was detected a few times. V usage is TRBV7-8 and J usage is TRBJ2-2; TRBD2 matches 14 bases. This CDR3 contains 17 residues. Looked up from germline, CDR1 is SGHVS and CDR2 is FQNEAQ. V gave up 4 bases and J gave up 6 bases; unmatched junction bases: 7. CDR3 bases: TGTGCCAGCAGCTGGGGACTAGCGGGAGTAAGGGCCGGGGAGCTGTTTTTT. Protein sequence: CASSWGLAGVRAGELFF.